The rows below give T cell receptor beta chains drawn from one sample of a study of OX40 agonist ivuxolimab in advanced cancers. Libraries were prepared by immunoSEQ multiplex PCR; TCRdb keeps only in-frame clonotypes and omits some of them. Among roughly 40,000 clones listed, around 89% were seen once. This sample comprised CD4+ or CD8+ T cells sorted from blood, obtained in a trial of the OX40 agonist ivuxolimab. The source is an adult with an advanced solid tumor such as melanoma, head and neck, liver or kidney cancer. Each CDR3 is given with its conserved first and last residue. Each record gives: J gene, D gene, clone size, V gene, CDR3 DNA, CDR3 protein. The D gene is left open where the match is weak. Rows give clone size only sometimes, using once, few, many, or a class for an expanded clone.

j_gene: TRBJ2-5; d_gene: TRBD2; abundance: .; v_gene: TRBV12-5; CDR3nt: TGTGCTAGTGGTTTCCGGACTAGCGGGATCGGGGTTGGGAGGGTCCAAGAGACCCAGTACTTC; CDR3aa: CASGFRTSGIGVGRVQETQYF
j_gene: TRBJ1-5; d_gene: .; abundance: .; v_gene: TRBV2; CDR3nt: TGTGCCAGCAGTGACGAGGGGTATAGCAATCAGCCCCAGCATTTT; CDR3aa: CASSDEGYSNQPQHF
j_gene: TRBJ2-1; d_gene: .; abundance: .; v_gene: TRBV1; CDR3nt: TGCACCAGCAGCCAAGAATTCCCCCGAGATGGGACTAGCGGGAGCTACAATGAGCAGTTCTTC; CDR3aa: CTSSQEFPRDGTSGSYNEQFF
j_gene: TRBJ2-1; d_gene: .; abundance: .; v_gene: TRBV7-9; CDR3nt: TGTGCCAGCAGCCCCCCTCGGGCGGGTGGGGTCCACAATGAGCAGTTCTTC; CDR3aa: CASSPPRAGGVHNEQFF
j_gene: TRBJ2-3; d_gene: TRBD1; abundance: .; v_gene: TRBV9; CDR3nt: TGTGCCAGCAGCGTCGGACAGGGGGCCGGGGATACGCAGTATTTT; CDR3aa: CASSVGQGAGDTQYF
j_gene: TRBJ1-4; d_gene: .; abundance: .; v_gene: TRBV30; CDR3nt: TGTGCCTACTCAGGGGCAACTAATGAAAAACTGTTTTTT; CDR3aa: CAYSGATNEKLFF
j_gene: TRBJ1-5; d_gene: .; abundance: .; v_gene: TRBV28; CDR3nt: TGTGCCAGCAGGAAGGGGGTGGGTAATCAGCCCCAGCATTTT; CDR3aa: CASRKGVGNQPQHF
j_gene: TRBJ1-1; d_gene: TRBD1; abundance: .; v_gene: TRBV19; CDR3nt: TGTGCCAGTAGTTTGCCCGACAGGGAGAACACTGAAGCTTTCTTT; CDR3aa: CASSLPDRENTEAFF
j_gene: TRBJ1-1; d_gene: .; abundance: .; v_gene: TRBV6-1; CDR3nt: TGTGCCAGCAGTGACGCGGGACAAATTAACACTGAAGCTTTCTTT; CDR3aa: CASSDAGQINTEAFF
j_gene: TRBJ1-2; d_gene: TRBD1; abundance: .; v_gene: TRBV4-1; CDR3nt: TGCGCCAGCAGCCAAGATCGGACAGGCTATGGCTACACCTTC; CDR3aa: CASSQDRTGYGYTF
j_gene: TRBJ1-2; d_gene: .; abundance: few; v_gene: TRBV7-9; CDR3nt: TGTGCCAGCAAAAGAGACGGCTTCCGGAACTATGGCTACACCTTC; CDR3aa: CASKRDGFRNYGYTF
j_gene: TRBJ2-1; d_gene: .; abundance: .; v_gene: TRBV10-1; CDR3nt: TGCGCCAGCAGTGAGTCAGGGGGGTCCTACAATGAGCAGTTCTTC; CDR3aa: CASSESGGSYNEQFF
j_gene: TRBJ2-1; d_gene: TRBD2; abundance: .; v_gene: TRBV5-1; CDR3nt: TGCGCCAGCAGCTTGGATCCCTCTAGCGGGACAAGCTCCTACAATGAGCAGTTCTTC; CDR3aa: CASSLDPSSGTSSYNEQFF
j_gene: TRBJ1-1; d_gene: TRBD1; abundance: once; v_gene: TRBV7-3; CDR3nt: TGTGCCAGCAGCAGACAGGGAGGCACTGAAGCTTTCTTT; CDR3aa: CASSRQGGTEAFF
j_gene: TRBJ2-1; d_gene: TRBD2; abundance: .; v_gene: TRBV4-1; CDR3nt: TGCGCCAGCAGCCAAGAGGCGGCAGCGGGGGGATACAATGAGCAGTTCTTC; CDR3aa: CASSQEAAAGGYNEQFF
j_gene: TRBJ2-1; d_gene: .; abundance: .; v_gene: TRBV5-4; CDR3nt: TGTGCCAGCAGCTTGGATCCCCGAGGTGAGCAGTTCTTC; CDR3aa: CASSLDPRGEQFF
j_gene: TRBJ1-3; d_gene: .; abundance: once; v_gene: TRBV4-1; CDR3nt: TGCGCCAGCAGCCAAGAGATGGTAGGGGCCCCCACCGGAAACACCATATATTTT; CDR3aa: CASSQEMVGAPTGNTIYF